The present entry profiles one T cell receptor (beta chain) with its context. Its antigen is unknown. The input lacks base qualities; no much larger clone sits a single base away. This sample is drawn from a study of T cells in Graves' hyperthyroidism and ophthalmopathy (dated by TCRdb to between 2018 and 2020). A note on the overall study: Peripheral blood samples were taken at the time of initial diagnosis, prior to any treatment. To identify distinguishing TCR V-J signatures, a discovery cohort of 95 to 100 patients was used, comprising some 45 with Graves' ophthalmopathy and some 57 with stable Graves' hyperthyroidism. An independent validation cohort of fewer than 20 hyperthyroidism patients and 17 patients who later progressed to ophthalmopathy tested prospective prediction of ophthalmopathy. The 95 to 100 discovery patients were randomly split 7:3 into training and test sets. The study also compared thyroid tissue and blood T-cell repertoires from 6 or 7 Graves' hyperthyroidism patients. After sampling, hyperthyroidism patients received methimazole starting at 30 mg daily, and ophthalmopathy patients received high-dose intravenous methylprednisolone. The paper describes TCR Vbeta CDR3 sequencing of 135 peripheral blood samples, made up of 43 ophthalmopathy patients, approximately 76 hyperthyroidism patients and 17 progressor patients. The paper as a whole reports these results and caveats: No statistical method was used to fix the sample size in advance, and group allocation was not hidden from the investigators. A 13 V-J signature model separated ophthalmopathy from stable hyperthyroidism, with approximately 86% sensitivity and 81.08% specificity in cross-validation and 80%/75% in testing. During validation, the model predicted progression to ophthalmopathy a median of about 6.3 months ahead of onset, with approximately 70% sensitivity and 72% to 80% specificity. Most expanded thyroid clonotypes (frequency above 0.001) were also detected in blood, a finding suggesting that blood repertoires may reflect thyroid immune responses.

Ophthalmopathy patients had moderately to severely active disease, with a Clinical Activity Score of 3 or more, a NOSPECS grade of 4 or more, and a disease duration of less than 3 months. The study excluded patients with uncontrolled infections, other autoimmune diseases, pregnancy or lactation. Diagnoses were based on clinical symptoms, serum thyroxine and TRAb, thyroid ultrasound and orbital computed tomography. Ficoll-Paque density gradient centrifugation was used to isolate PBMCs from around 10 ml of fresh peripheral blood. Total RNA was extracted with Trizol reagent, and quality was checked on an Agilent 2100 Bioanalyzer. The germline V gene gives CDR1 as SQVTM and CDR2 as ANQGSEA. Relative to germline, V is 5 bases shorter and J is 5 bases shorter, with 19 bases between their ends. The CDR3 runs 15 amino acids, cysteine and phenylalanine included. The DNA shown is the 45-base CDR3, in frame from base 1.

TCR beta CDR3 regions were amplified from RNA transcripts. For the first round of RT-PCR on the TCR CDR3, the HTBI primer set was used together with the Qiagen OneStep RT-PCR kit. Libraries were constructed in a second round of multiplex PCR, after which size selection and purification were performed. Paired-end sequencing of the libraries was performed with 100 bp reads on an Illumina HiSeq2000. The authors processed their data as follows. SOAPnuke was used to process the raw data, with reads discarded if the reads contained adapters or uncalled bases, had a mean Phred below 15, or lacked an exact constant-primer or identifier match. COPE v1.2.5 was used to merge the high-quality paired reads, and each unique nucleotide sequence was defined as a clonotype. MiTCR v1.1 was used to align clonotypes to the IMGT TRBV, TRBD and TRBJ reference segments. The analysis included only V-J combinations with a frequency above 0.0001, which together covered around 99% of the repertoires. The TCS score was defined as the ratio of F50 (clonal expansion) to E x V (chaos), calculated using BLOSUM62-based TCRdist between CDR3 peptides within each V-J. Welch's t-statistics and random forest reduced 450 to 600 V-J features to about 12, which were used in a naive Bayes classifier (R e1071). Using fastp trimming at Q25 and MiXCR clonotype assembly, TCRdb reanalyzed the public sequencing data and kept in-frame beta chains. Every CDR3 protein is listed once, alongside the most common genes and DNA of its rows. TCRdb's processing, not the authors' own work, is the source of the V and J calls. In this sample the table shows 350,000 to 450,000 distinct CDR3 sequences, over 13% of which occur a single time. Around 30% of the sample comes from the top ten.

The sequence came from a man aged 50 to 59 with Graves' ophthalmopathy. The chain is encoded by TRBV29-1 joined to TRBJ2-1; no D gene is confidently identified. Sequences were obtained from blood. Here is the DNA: TGCAGCGTTTATGGTCTTCGGCCTAGGAACAATGAGCAGTTCTTC. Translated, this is CSVYGLRPRNNEQFF.